Following are 16 T cell receptor beta chains from one sample sequenced in a study of graft-versus-host responses after intestinal transplantation. Assay used: immunoSEQ multiplex PCR; TCRdb lists only in-frame clones, some missing. Of roughly 9,400 clones in the sample, about 93% were seen once. Sequencing was performed on PBMCs, taken 8 days after intestinal transplant. These receptors were taken from a human patient who received an intestinal transplant, so some T cells may come from the graft donor.

CDR3 sequence: CASSSPRIGQGNTEAFF. As DNA, the CDR3 is TGTGCCAGCAGTTCCCCCCGGATTGGACAGGGGAACACTGAAGCTTTCTTT. The chain couples TRBV28 to TRBJ1-1; 8 nucleotides match TRBD1. Trimming cost V 4 bases and J 1 base; bases outside gene matches: 11. Per germline, CDR1 MDHEN and CDR2 SYDVKM. This CDR3 is 17 amino acids long.

V and J are TRBV28 and TRBJ1-1, with D unclear. The CDR3 consists of 14 residues. In germline, CDR1 is MDHEN, CDR2 SYDVKM. Trimming pared 3 bases from V and 1 base from J, leaving 9 bases between. CDR3 sequence (DNA): TGTGCCAGCAGTTTGCAAAACAGGAACACTGAAGCTTTCTTT. This sequence encodes CASSLQNRNTEAFF.

This chain links TRBV2 with TRBJ2-1; 8 bases align to TRBD2. With 4 bases clipped from V and 3 bases from J, the junction kept 5 bases outside the gene matches. Germline CDR1 SNHLY, CDR2 FYNNEI. The CDR3 sequence is 15 residues long. CDR3 amino acids: CASSVGLAVYNEQFF. The DNA of the CDR3 is TGTGCCAGCAGTGTCGGACTAGCAGTCTACAATGAGCAGTTCTTC. The full variable domain, with the rest looked up from reference TRBV2 and TRBJ2-1, is EPEVTQTPSHQVTQMGQEVILRCVPISNHLYFYWYRQILGQKVEFLVSFYNNEISEKSEIFDDQFSVERPDGSNFTLKIRSTKLEDSAMYFCASSVGLAVYNEQFFGPGTRLTVL.

V is TRBV5-8 and J is TRBJ2-1, with D perhaps matching TRBD2 (5 bases). CDR3 length: 17 amino acids. CDR1 is SGHTS, CDR2 YDEGEE, per germline. Deletions cut 0 bases from V and 0 bases from J, with 13 bases between. CDR3 DNA: TGTGCCAGCAGCTTGGATGAGGGTCCGAGCTCCTACAATGAGCAGTTCTTC. Translating gives CASSLDEGPSSYNEQFF.

The chain joins TRBV9 to TRBJ1-1, with D perhaps matching TRBD1 (6 bases). Germline V gene data show CDR1 as SGDLS and CDR2 as YYNGEE. The CDR3 has 13 residues. Trimming shortened V by 3 bases and J by 1 base, and 7 bases separated the two germline ends. CDR3 sequence reads: CASSETGNTEAFF. The CDR3 DNA follows: TGTGCCAGCAGCGAGACAGGGAACACTGAAGCTTTCTTT.

The CDR3 region is CASGWTTSTDTQYF. As DNA, the CDR3 is TGTGCCAGTGGTTGGACAACTAGCACAGATACGCAGTATTTT. The gene calls are TRBV19 and TRBJ2-3; perhaps TRBD1 as D (5 bases). Per germline, CDR1 LNHDA and CDR2 SQIVND (reference sequence). V shed 8 bases and J shed 0 bases, with 12 bases lying between them. CDR3 length equals 14 residues.

The rearrangement links TRBV19 to TRBJ2-1, with D perhaps TRBD1 (6 bases). The CDR3 spans 15 residues. V gave up 9 bases and J gave up 5 bases, with 20 bases separating them. Per germline, CDR1 LNHDA and CDR2 SQIVND (reference sequence). In nucleotides, the CDR3 is TGTGCCAGCAGAGGGGGTGGCGTGGGGGACAATGAGCAGTTCTTC. It specifies CASRGGGVGDNEQFF.

The CDR3 coding sequence is TGTGCCAGCAGCTTAGGCCAGGACCGCTACGAGCAGTACTTC. It translates to CASSLGQDRYEQYF. V gene TRBV7-6 combines with J gene TRBJ2-7; unclear D gene. The germline V and J ends were trimmed by 1 base and 3 bases, with 10 bases remaining between them. There are 14 residues in the CDR3. The germline V gene has CDR1 SGHVS and CDR2 FNYEAQ.

Details on this clone: A junction boundary mismatches the germline segment, possibly from a read error. The chain is built from TRBV5-1 and TRBJ2-3; D is perhaps TRBD2 (7 bases). CDR3 length: 14 residues. In germline, CDR1 is SGHRS, CDR2 YFSETQ. DNA of the CDR3: TGCGCCAGCAGATTGGCGGGGGCTGGAGATACGCAGTATTTT. Its protein product is CASRLAGAGDTQYF.

This rearrangement joins TRBV5-6 to TRBJ1-2; D not resolved. The CDR3 covers 12 residues. The V and J ends lost 4 bases and 6 bases respectively, with 10 bases between them. Germline CDR1 is SGHDT and CDR2 is YYEEEE. In DNA, the CDR3 is TGTGCCAGCAGCAAACTTGGGGATGGCTACACCTTC. Translating gives CASSKLGDGYTF. Together with reference TRBV5-6 and TRBJ1-2, the CDR3 gives the full variable domain: DAGVTQSPTHLIKTRGQQVTLRCSPKSGHDTVSWYQQALGQGPQFIFQYYEEEERQRGNFPDRFSGHQFPNYSSELNVNALLLGDSALYLCASSKLGDGYTFGSGTRLTVV.

V usage is TRBV7-9 and J usage is TRBJ2-1, with 14 bases identical to TRBD2. The trim removed 4 bases at V and 8 bases at J, leaving 4 bases unmatched. Germline V lookup: CDR1 SEHNR, CDR2 FQNEAQ (reference sequence). The CDR3 is 15 residues long. In DNA form, the CDR3 reads TGTGCCAGCAGCTCCCGGACTAGCGGGGGGCATGAGCAGTTCTTC. As protein: CASSSRTSGGHEQFF. The whole variable domain, remainder taken from reference TRBV7-9 and TRBJ2-1, is DTGVSQNPRHKITKRGQNVTFRCDPISEHNRLYWYRQTLGQGPEFLTYFQNEAQLEKSRLLSDRFSAERPKGSFSTLEIQRTEQGDSAMYLCASSSRTSGGHEQFFGPGTRLTVL.

V and J are TRBV29-1 and TRBJ1-3; 7 nucleotides agree with TRBD1. Per the germline V gene, CDR1 is SQVTM and CDR2 is ANQGSEA. V dropped 6 bases and J dropped 8; count of bases not matched to a gene: 1. This CDR3 has 10 residues. CDR3 DNA: TGCAGCGTCAGGGGGGACACCATATATTTT. It encodes CSVRGDTIYF.

A remark on this clone: The same CDR3 is also encoded by other DNA sequences in this sample. The CDR3 loop reads CASSVGGTGSNEQFF. CDR3 sequence (DNA): TGTGCCAGCAGCGTAGGGGGGACAGGCTCCAATGAGCAGTTCTTC. The genes are TRBV9 and TRBJ2-1, with 8 bases lining up with TRBD1. This CDR3 contains 15 residues. Germline CDR1 is SGDLS and CDR2 is YYNGEE. The V and J ends lost 0 bases and 6 bases, in that order; junction bases with no gene match: 5.

A single count supports this clone. The V call is TRBV28, the J call TRBJ1-5, with 8 positions matching TRBD1. This CDR3 contains 15 residues. The V gene's germline CDR1 is MDHEN and CDR2 SYDVKM. The V gene end was trimmed by 1 base and the J gene end by 7 bases; junction bases not matched to a gene: 6. The CDR3 DNA is TGTGCCAGCAGTTTATCGGACAGGGTCAACCAGCCCCAGCATTTT. Translated: CASSLSDRVNQPQHF.

The chain links TRBV4-2 to TRBJ2-5, with TRBD2 matching 9 bases. This CDR3 region has 15 residues. CDR1 and CDR2 from the germline V gene are LGHNA and YNFKEQ. J lost 1 base, V lost 1 base, and 1 base had no gene match. CDR3 sequence: CASSQGRGGQETQYF. DNA of the CDR3: TGTGCCAGCAGCCAAGGGCGGGGGGGCCAAGAGACCCAGTACTTC.

The V call is TRBV27, the J call TRBJ2-1; 7 bases map to TRBD2. This CDR3 has 11 residues. Germline CDR1 is MNHEY and CDR2 is SMNVEV (reference sequence). With 7 bases clipped from V and 15 bases from J, the junction kept 9 bases outside the gene matches. CDR3 in DNA: TGTGCCAGCACCAGGGCGGGGGTAGCGTTCTTC. This translates into CASTRAGVAFF.